This T cell receptor (beta chain) was identified during a study of T cells in Graves' hyperthyroidism and ophthalmopathy. General study results and limits: In the analysis, a 13 V-J model separated ophthalmopathy from stable hyperthyroidism.

Note on this clonotype: The antigen is not known.

RNA transcripts served as the template for amplifying TCR beta CDR3 regions. The primer set for the first-round RT-PCR of the TCR CDR3 was HTBI. TCRdb reprocessed the multiplex PCR reads via MiXCR and lists one record per CDR3 protein. The data hold fewer than 650,000 distinct CDR3 sequences, with about 15% observed a single time. The CDR3 spans 14 residues. Trimming left V 3 bases short and J 2 bases short, with 10 bases between. From germline, CDR1 is MNHGY and CDR2 SVAAGI. This clonotype was sampled from a woman aged 30 to 39 with Graves' hyperthyroidism that later progressed to Graves' ophthalmopathy. The material sequenced was blood. This rearrangement joins TRBV6-9 to TRBJ2-5, with D possibly matching TRBD1 (6 bases). The CDR3 sequence: CASSYQDSQETQYF. Written as DNA, the CDR3 is TGTGCCAGCAGTTACCAGGACAGTCAAGAGACCCAGTACTTC.